The following is a T cell receptor beta chain sequence with its context. V gave up 4 bases and J gave up 3 bases; unmatched junction bases: 14. The germline V gene has CDR1 SGHNT and CDR2 YYREEE (reference sequence). The CDR3 is made up of 17 amino acids. The sample belongs to a study of type 1 regulatory T cells. Via MiXCR, TCRdb re-called the reads, giving one row per CDR3 protein. The sample shows 80,000 to 100,000 distinct CDR3 sequences, about 28% of them seen only once. The sequence was obtained from a human donor in good health. Specimen: CD4+ T cells, either the whole sample or a sorted fraction (not recorded which). The gene calls are TRBV5-4 and TRBJ1-1, with TRBD1 matching over 8 bases. CDR3 sequence reads: CASSRTGRTGWDTEAFF. The CDR3 DNA sequence: TGTGCCAGCAGCCGTACGGGGAGGACAGGGTGGGACACTGAAGCTTTCTTT.